The 25 T cell receptor beta chains in this list originate from one sample, sequenced in a study of CD4 T cells in relation to SARS-CoV-2 and coronaviruses. CD4+ T cells from unexposed donors were obtained before the COVID-19 pandemic (2011-2018). CD4+ T cells were isolated from the cells after around 11 days of culture. Sequenced by immunoSEQ multiplex PCR; TCRdb stores in-frame clones only, minus some. The top ten clones hold 20% to 25% of a sample with about 25,000 clones, less than 80% of them seen once. For these TCRs, the target antigens are not known. Sequenced: CD4+ T cells from PBMCs, cultured in vitro. The receptors were sampled from a human donor in good health.

The genes are TRBV18 and TRBJ1-3; D is unclear. Germline V CDR1 and CDR2: KGHSH, LQKENI. The germline V and J ends were trimmed by 0 bases and 0 bases, with 0 bases remaining between them. CDR3 length: 13 amino acids. CDR3 region: CASSPPSGNTIYF. Written as DNA, the CDR3 is TGTGCCAGCTCACCACCCTCTGGAAACACCATATATTTT.

The chain has TRBV18 and TRBJ1-5; 10 nucleotides match TRBD1. The germline V gene has CDR1 KGHSH and CDR2 LQKENI. V gave up 3 bases and J gave up 0 bases; unmatched junction bases: 5. The CDR3 covers 17 residues. The CDR3 coding sequence is TGTGCCAGCTCACCGGACAGGGGGGGGTATAGCAATCAGCCCCAGCATTTT. It translates to CASSPDRGGYSNQPQHF.

This clone appeared once. An end of the junction differs from the germline gene, which may be a read error. The rearrangement joins TRBV6-5 to TRBJ1-5, with D possibly TRBD1 on 6 matching bases. Germline values: CDR1 MNHEY, CDR2 SVGAGI. The CDR3 is made up of 14 amino acids. The CDR3: CASIYREAGGPQHF. As DNA, the CDR3 is TGTGCCAGCATTTACAGGGAGGCGGGGGGTCCCCAGCATTTT.

This clone has more than one count but fewer than ten. This chain links TRBV5-4 with TRBJ2-7, with TRBD2 matching over 13 bases. CDR3 length equals 15 residues. With 4 bases clipped from V and 2 bases from J, the junction kept 3 bases outside the gene matches. Germline values: CDR1 SGHNT, CDR2 YYREEE (reference sequence). The CDR3 sequence is CASSLLAGGAYEQYF. The CDR3 DNA reads TGTGCCAGCAGCCTACTAGCGGGAGGGGCCTACGAGCAGTACTTC.

A few counts support this clone. The chain recombines TRBV4-3 with TRBJ1-2, with 8 bases aligning to TRBD1. V lost 5 bases to trimming and J lost 4 bases; unmatched junction nucleotides: 6. Germline-derived CDR1 and CDR2 are LGHNA and YSLEER. The CDR3 sequence is 14 residues long. CDR3 amino acids: CASSARQGSYGYTF. For the CDR3, the DNA is TGCGCCAGCAGCGCTAGACAGGGGAGCTATGGCTACACCTTC.

This clone was detected a few times. The chain employs TRBV9 and TRBJ2-2; D is undetermined. The ends were cut back, 3 bases at V and 3 bases at J, with 9 bases in the middle. In germline, CDR1 is SGDLS, CDR2 YYNGEE. This CDR3 is built from 14 residues. The CDR3 nucleotides are TGTGCCAGCAGCGGAGAAACCCACACCGGGGAGCTGTTTTTT. It yields the protein CASSGETHTGELFF.

A few counts support this clone. V is TRBV5-1 and J is TRBJ2-7; D may be TRBD1 or TRBD2 (5 bases each). Germline V gene data show CDR1 as SGHRS and CDR2 as YFSETQ. This CDR3 spans 13 amino acids. Trimming cost V 4 bases and J 6 bases, with 14 bases left between them. CDR3 loop: CASSPVVRGEQYF. The CDR3 DNA follows: TGCGCCAGCAGCCCCGTTGTGAGGGGCGAGCAGTACTTC. Filled out from reference TRBV5-1 and TRBJ2-7, the complete variable domain reads KAGVTQTPRYLIKTRGQQVTLSCSPISGHRSVSWYQQTPGQGLQFLFEYFSETQRNKGNFPGRFSGRQFSNSRSEMNVSTLELGDSALYLCASSPVVRGEQYFGPGTRLTVT.

The table lists this clone with a count of one. V usage is TRBV7-2 and J usage is TRBJ2-7, with D uncertain. V lost 1 base, J lost 5 bases, and 15 bases lay in between. Germline CDR1 reads SGHTA; CDR2 reads FQGNSA. The length of the CDR3 is 15 residues. The CDR3 region has the DNA TGTGCCAGCAGCTTAGACCAACTGGGGATCGACGAGCAGTACTTC. This codes for CASSLDQLGIDEQYF.

The chain carries TRBV4-2 and TRBJ2-5, with 13 bases lining up with TRBD2. This CDR3 has 14 amino acids. The junction had 0 bases not matched to a gene; V was cut back by 3 bases and J by 5 bases. In germline, CDR1 is LGHNA, CDR2 YNFKEQ. In nucleotides, the CDR3 is TGTGCCAGCAGCCAGACTAGCGGGGGGGAGACCCAGTACTTC. Its translation is CASSQTSGGETQYF.

Here the CDR3 reads CASSTLAGYEQFF. The CDR3 DNA sequence: TGCGCCAGCAGCACACTAGCGGGGTATGAGCAGTTCTTC. The V and J genes are TRBV5-1 and TRBJ2-1; 10 nucleotides agree with TRBD2. CDR1 SGHRS and CDR2 YFSETQ come from the germline V gene. The CDR3 runs 13 residues. V gave up 4 bases and J gave up 8 bases; unmatched junction bases: 3.

This clone was picked up one time. The gene calls are TRBV30 and TRBJ2-7; no clear D. The CDR3 extends over 12 amino acids. CDR1 is GTSNPN, CDR2 SVGIG, per germline (reference sequence). The V end lost 3 bases, the J end lost 2 bases, and 8 bases lay between the germline ends. The CDR3 protein is CAWRASTYEQYF. The CDR3 bases are TGTGCCTGGAGGGCTAGTACCTACGAGCAGTACTTC.

The gene calls are TRBV7-9 and TRBJ1-1, with D possibly TRBD1 on 5 matching bases. Germline V gene data show CDR1 as SEHNR and CDR2 as FQNEAQ (reference sequence). V was pared by 6 bases and J by 3 bases, with 11 bases between. This CDR3 contains 13 residues. The CDR3 loop reads CASRFQGDTEAFF. In DNA, the CDR3 is TGTGCCAGCAGGTTCCAGGGAGACACTGAAGCTTTCTTT.

The chain carries TRBV3-1 (or the pseudogene TRBV3-2) and TRBJ2-1, with D perhaps matching TRBD2 (7 bases). CDR3 length: 17 residues. The germline V gene encodes CDR1 LGHDT and CDR2 YNNKEL (reference sequence). Trimming cost V 1 base and J 0 bases, with 13 bases left between them. The DNA for the CDR3 is TGTGCCAGCAGCCAAGTGCGGGGGCGGAGCTCCTACAATGAGCAGTTCTTC. It codes for CASSQVRGRSSYNEQFF.

CDR3 DNA: TGTGCCAGTAGTCAGACTAGCGGGTACCAACTGAATGAGCAGTTCTTC. Translating it yields CASSQTSGYQLNEQFF. The chain couples TRBV19 to TRBJ2-1; 10 bases are a match to TRBD2. CDR1 and CDR2 from the germline V gene are LNHDA and SQIVND (reference sequence). After removal of 5 bases from V and 7 bases from J, the junction contained 11 bases not matched to a gene. The CDR3 is 16 residues long.

The J gene is TRBJ2-1, the V gene TRBV19, with D tentatively TRBD1 (6 bases). Looked up from germline, CDR1 is LNHDA and CDR2 is SQIVND (reference sequence). Trimming cost V 6 bases and J 9 bases, with 15 bases left between them. This CDR3 has 13 residues. The CDR3 DNA is TGTGCCAGTAGAACGGCACAGGGAAGTGAGCAGTTCTTC. It yields the protein CASRTAQGSEQFF.

The chain joins TRBV25-1 to TRBJ1-2, with 7 bases lining up with TRBD1. V trimming: 3 bases; J trimming: 6 bases; junction bases outside the gene matches: 4. The CDR3 loop spans 13 amino acids. CDR1 is MGHDK and CDR2 is SYGVNS in the germline V gene. The DNA for the CDR3 is TGTGCCAGCAGTGACCAGGGGGGCAATGGCTACACCTTC. Its translation: CASSDQGGNGYTF.

This rearrangement joins TRBV6-1 to TRBJ2-7; D is perhaps TRBD1 or TRBD2 (5 bases each). Germline loops: CDR1 MNHNS, CDR2 SASEGT. This CDR3 has 13 amino acids. Trimming stripped 5 bases from V and 6 bases from J, with 14 bases between. CDR3 in amino acids: CASSLGAPSEQYF. The CDR3 coding sequence is TGTGCCAGCAGTCTCGGGGCCCCTAGCGAGCAGTACTTC.

J is TRBJ2-3 and V is TRBV6-2 or TRBV6-3, with a tentative D call TRBD2 (6 bases). CDR1 is MNHEY and CDR2 is SVGEGT in the germline V gene. The V and J ends lost 4 bases and 0 bases respectively, with 8 bases between them. The CDR3 totals 14 residues. CDR3 sequence reads: CASSSGTSTDTQYF. The CDR3 DNA follows: TGTGCCAGCAGTTCCGGGACTAGCACAGATACGCAGTATTTT.

The rearrangement joins TRBV2 to TRBJ2-5; D possibly corresponds to TRBD1 (5 bases). Germline CDR1 reads SNHLY; CDR2 reads FYNNEI. CDR3 size: 14 residues. Between the trimmed V and J ends, which lost 7 bases and 7 bases, there was a span of 19 bases. The CDR3 loop reads CASMAGQVTGTQYF. The CDR3 nucleotides are TGTGCCAGCATGGCAGGGCAGGTGACGGGGACCCAGTACTTC.

The chain couples TRBV7-9 to TRBJ2-2; no definite D call. The CDR3 has 12 amino acids. V dropped 4 bases and J dropped 6 bases, with 6 bases sitting between them. Germline assignment: CDR1 SEHNR and CDR2 FQNEAQ (reference sequence). CDR3 sequence (DNA): TGTGCCAGCAGCTGGGAACCCGGGGAGCTGTTTTTT. Protein sequence: CASSWEPGELFF.

This sequence joins TRBV11-2 and TRBJ2-3; TRBD1 matches at 8 bases. Germline V CDR1 and CDR2: SGHAT, FQNNGV. V gave up 4 bases and J gave up 2 bases; unmatched junction bases: 5. The CDR3 length is 15 residues. The CDR3 sequence: CASSSGQGNTDTQYF. In nucleotides, the CDR3 is TGTGCCAGCAGCTCTGGACAGGGAAACACAGATACGCAGTATTTT.

This clone was observed a few times. The J gene is TRBJ2-3, the V gene TRBV3-1 (or the pseudogene TRBV3-2); 7 nucleotides align to TRBD2. Trimming at V came to 1 base and at J to 4 bases, leaving 2 bases not matched to a gene. CDR3 length: 14 amino acids. Per germline, CDR1 LGHDT and CDR2 YNNKEL (reference sequence). The CDR3 loop is CASSQGLAADTQYF. For the CDR3, the DNA is TGTGCCAGCAGCCAAGGACTAGCCGCAGATACGCAGTATTTT.

The chain carries TRBV7-9 and TRBJ2-1, with 7 bases lining up with TRBD2. Germline loops: CDR1 SEHNR, CDR2 FQNEAQ (reference sequence). Unmatched junction bases numbered 14, after V lost 5 bases and J lost 4 bases. There are 17 residues in the CDR3. The CDR3 is CASSTPWGGYLYNEQFF. The CDR3 DNA sequence: TGTGCCAGCAGCACCCCTTGGGGGGGGTACCTATACAATGAGCAGTTCTTC.

The gene calls are TRBV7-6 and TRBJ2-7; D uncertain. Deletions cut 8 bases from V and 3 bases from J, with 8 bases between. CDR3 size: 11 residues. Germline loops: CDR1 SGHVS, CDR2 FNYEAQ. The CDR3 region has the DNA TGTGCCAGCGCGAACAACTACGAGCAGTACTTC. This gives the protein CASANNYEQYF.

The chain recombines TRBV21-1 with TRBJ1-6; the DNA was not used to check the table's D call, TRBD1. TRBV21-1 counts as a pseudogene. This CDR3 contains 16 residues. CDR3 sequence reads: CASSIREPIIIPPLHF. The CDR3 nucleotides read TGTGCCAGCAGCATCAGGGAACCGATTATAATTCCACCCCTCCACTTT.